These 19 T cell receptor beta chains came from one sample sequenced in a study of cytomegalovirus exposure and HLA in healthy donors. PCR was performed using 60 Vbeta and 13 Jbeta primers. Sequencing was performed with immunoSEQ multiplex PCR; in TCRdb, only in-frame clones are kept and a portion is missing. The sample shows roughly 190,000 clones, roughly four fifths of them seen only once. Sample: PBMCs. All receptors come from a woman younger than 45 in good health and CMV-seropositive.

J is TRBJ2-7 and V is TRBV6-5, with TRBD2 identical over 8 bases. Germline CDR1 and CDR2: MNHEY and SVGAGI. The CDR3 contains 13 residues. Trimming took 2 bases from V and 7 from J; bases not matched to a gene: 4. The CDR3, as DNA: TGTGCCAGCAGTTACAACCGGGGGGGAGAGCAGTACTTC. This translates into CASSYNRGGEQYF.

This chain links TRBV14 with TRBJ1-1; D gene unclear. This CDR3 has 15 amino acids. Germline lookup yields CDR1 SGHDN and CDR2 FVKESK. V shed 2 bases and J shed 1 base, with 11 bases lying between them. In DNA, the CDR3 is TGTGCCAGCAGCCAAATAGGAGGCTGGAACACTGAAGCTTTCTTT. Translated: CASSQIGGWNTEAFF.

The V call is TRBV6-1, the J call TRBJ1-5; 8 positions agree with TRBD1. After removal of 5 bases from V and 4 bases from J, the junction contained 7 bases not matched to a gene. Germline loops: CDR1 MNHNS, CDR2 SASEGT. The CDR3 has 15 amino acids. In nucleotides, the CDR3 is TGTGCCAGCAGTCCCGGACAGGGACCGAATCAGCCCCAGCATTTT. This translates into CASSPGQGPNQPQHF.

This clone is a singleton in its sample. The chain carries TRBV27 and TRBJ2-1; TRBD2 aligns across 7 bases. This CDR3 region has 15 residues. Germline V gene lookup returns CDR1 MNHEY and CDR2 SMNVEV (reference sequence). Trimming removed 3 bases from V and 5 bases from J; junction bases left unmatched: 7. CDR3 residues: CASSFTPGGNNEQFF. CDR3 coding DNA: TGTGCCAGCAGTTTCACCCCGGGAGGAAACAATGAGCAGTTCTTC.

The J gene is TRBJ2-2, the V gene TRBV6-1, with 12 bases matching TRBD2. Trimming took 2 bases from V and 7 from J; bases not matched to a gene: 8. CDR3 length equals 17 residues. Germline loops: CDR1 MNHNS, CDR2 SASEGT. The CDR3 bases are TGTGCCAGCAGTGAACCTACTAGCGGGAGGTTTGGCGGGGAGCTGTTTTTT. Translating gives CASSEPTSGRFGGELFF.

J is TRBJ1-1 and V is TRBV5-1; TRBD1 matches at 7 bases. In germline, CDR1 is SGHRS, CDR2 YFSETQ. V was pared by 4 bases and J by 0 bases, with 6 bases of the junction left unmatched. The CDR3 loop spans 15 amino acids. CDR3 amino acids: CASSPTDRMNTEAFF. CDR3 bases: TGCGCCAGCAGCCCGACGGACAGGATGAACACTGAAGCTTTCTTT.

CDR3 residues: CASSLRPPGQGVNQPQHF. CDR3 bases: TGTGCCAGCAGCTTAAGGCCCCCGGGACAGGGGGTCAATCAGCCCCAGCATTTT. This sequence joins TRBV7-2 and TRBJ1-5; 11 nucleotides agree with TRBD1. Per germline, CDR1 SGHTA and CDR2 FQGNSA. With V trimmed by 2 bases and J by 3 bases, 9 bases remained unmatched. CDR3 length equals 18 residues.

This sequence joins TRBV6-4 and TRBJ2-2; a weak D match, TRBD1 (5 bases). The CDR3 length is 13 residues. V lost 3 bases and J 3 bases, leaving 5 bases between the germline ends. The germline V gene encodes CDR1 MRHNA and CDR2 SNTAGT. CDR3 DNA sequence: TGTGCCAGCAGTGAAGGGGACACCGGGGAGCTGTTTTTT. Its translation is CASSEGDTGELFF.

V is TRBV10-3 and J is TRBJ1-1; no clear D. The CDR3 contains 12 residues. CDR1 and CDR2 from the germline V gene are ENHRY and SYGVKD. Trimming removed 4 bases from V and 7 bases from J, with 10 bases in between. The CDR3 region is CAISVPGGEAFF. The CDR3 DNA reads as TGTGCCATCAGTGTCCCTGGAGGTGAAGCTTTCTTT.

This clone was seen a handful of times. This rearrangement joins TRBV7-6 to TRBJ1-1; D may be TRBD1 (5 bases). There are 14 residues in the CDR3. Per the germline V gene, CDR1 is SGHVS and CDR2 is FNYEAQ. V was trimmed by 5 bases and J by 1 base, leaving 11 bases between them. The CDR3: CASSQPGGNTEAFF. CDR3 DNA: TGTGCCAGCAGCCAACCGGGGGGGAACACTGAAGCTTTCTTT.

V usage is TRBV5-5 and J usage is TRBJ1-2, with 10 bases lining up with TRBD1. V lost 4 bases to trimming and J lost 6 bases; unmatched junction nucleotides: 9. The CDR3 runs to 15 residues. Per the germline V gene, CDR1 is SGHKS and CDR2 is YYEKEE (reference sequence). CDR3 nucleotides: TGTGCCAGCAGCGACCAGGGACAGGGGATAAATGGCTACACCTTC. Translated: CASSDQGQGINGYTF.

The CDR3 sequence: CASSRDGTSGRMTDTQYF. CDR3 in DNA: TGTGCCAGCTCACGAGATGGGACTAGCGGGAGGATGACAGATACGCAGTATTTT. The chain couples TRBV18 to TRBJ2-3, with 15 bases that match TRBD2. This CDR3 region has 18 residues. Germline CDR1 KGHSH, CDR2 LQKENI. Losses at the gene ends were 4 bases for V and 3 bases for J; bases not matched to a gene: 8.

The chain employs TRBV2 and TRBJ2-5, with 11 bases identical to TRBD2. The V gene's germline CDR1 is SNHLY and CDR2 FYNNEI. Trimming at V came to 7 bases and at J to 0 bases, leaving 4 bases not matched to a gene. The CDR3 extends over 15 amino acids. The DNA for the CDR3 is TGTGCCAGCACCCGACTAGCGGGAAACCAAGAGACCCAGTACTTC. Its protein product is CASTRLAGNQETQYF.

The chain uses TRBV9 and TRBJ2-1; 10 bases are shared with TRBD2. The CDR3 covers 18 residues. Germline CDR1 is SGDLS and CDR2 is YYNGEE. J was trimmed by 1 base and V by 0 bases; bases with no gene match: 7. In DNA, the CDR3 is TGTGCCAGCAGCGTAGTGGCTAGCGGGAGTGTTTCCTACAATGAGCAGTTCTTC. Amino acids: CASSVVASGSVSYNEQFF.

The chain couples TRBV7-9 to TRBJ2-3; D is unclear. V lost 4 bases, J lost 0 bases, and 5 bases lay in between. From germline, CDR1 is SEHNR and CDR2 FQNEAQ (reference sequence). The CDR3 extends over 13 amino acids. The CDR3 reads CASSSTSTDTQYF. The CDR3 nucleotides are TGTGCCAGCAGCTCAACTAGCACAGATACGCAGTATTTT.

There are a few counts of this clone. The genes are TRBV27 and TRBJ1-1; TRBD1 matches 9 bases. V was clipped by 6 bases and J by 0 bases; unmatched bases: 2. The CDR3 loop spans 14 amino acids. CDR1 is MNHEY, CDR2 SMNVEV, per germline (reference sequence). The CDR3 reads CASRTGGLNTEAFF. DNA of the CDR3: TGTGCCAGCAGGACAGGGGGACTGAACACTGAAGCTTTCTTT.

With respect to this clone: Within the sample, other DNA sequences also encode this same CDR3. The rearrangement links TRBV20-1 to TRBJ2-5; D remains ambiguous. Germline lookup yields CDR1 DFQATT and CDR2 SNEGSKA (reference sequence). This CDR3 has 9 residues. V was cut by 8 bases and J by 4 bases, with 5 bases left in between. CDR3 loop: CSPGETQYF. CDR3 DNA: TGCAGTCCAGGAGAGACCCAGTACTTC.

This clone was recorded once. The rearrangement uses TRBV27 and TRBJ2-3, with 7 positions matching TRBD2. Per germline, CDR1 MNHEY and CDR2 SMNVEV (reference sequence). Losses at the gene ends were 0 bases for V and 2 bases for J; bases not matched to a gene: 5. The CDR3 loop spans 16 amino acids. The CDR3 nucleotides are TGTGCCAGCAGTTTATCTAGCGGGTTCTTCACAGATACGCAGTATTTT. Its translation is CASSLSSGFFTDTQYF.

This rearrangement joins TRBV28 to TRBJ1-1; possible D gene TRBD1, 6 bases. The V end was cut by 5 bases, the J end by 5 bases, with 18 bases between. The CDR3 spans 15 residues. CDR1 MDHEN and CDR2 SYDVKM come from the germline V gene. CDR3 nucleotides: TGTGCCAGCAGTCCCCGGACAGAAAGGGGGACTGAAGCTTTCTTT. It yields the protein CASSPRTERGTEAFF.